The rows below give T cell receptor beta chains drawn from one sample of a study of T-cell reconstitution after alpha-beta-depleted transplantation in children. TCRdb recomputed calls from the PCR reads with MiXCR, one row per CDR3 protein. The repertoire holds hundreds of thousands of distinct CDR3 sequences, with approximately 9% as singletons. Sequenced material: PBMCs from the stem cell graft donor, taken from the stem cell graft. These receptors came from a human donor who donated a stem cell graft to a child with acute lymphoblastic leukemia. The CDR3 runs from the conserved cysteine through the conserved F or W. Fields, in order: clone size, CDR3 length, J gene, V gene, D gene, CDR3 protein, CDR3 DNA. The D gene is left open where the match is weak. Some rows have no size entry. The others give once, few or many, or a class for an expanded clone.

many | 13 | TRBJ2-3 | TRBV6-4 | TRBD1 | CASSGQGGDTQYF | TGTGCCAGCAGCGGACAGGGGGGGGATACGCAGTATTTT
- | 13 | TRBJ1-1 | TRBV12-3/TRBV12-4 | TRBD1 | CASNRQGNTEAFF | TGTGCCAGCAACAGACAGGGGAACACTGAAGCTTTCTTT
many | 15 | TRBJ1-1 | TRBV4-2 | - | CASSQMASNPAEAFF | TGTGCCAGCAGCCAAATGGCCTCGAATCCGGCTGAAGCTTTCTTT
many | 18 | TRBJ2-5 | TRBV5-1 | TRBD2 | CASSLARGLAGVQETQYF | TGCGCCAGCAGCTTGGCCAGGGGACTAGCGGGGGTACAAGAGACCCAGTACTTC
few | 15 | TRBJ2-2 | TRBV4-3 | TRBD2 | CASSLRLAGGGELFF | TGCGCCAGCAGCCTACGACTAGCCGGGGGCGGGGAGCTGTTTTTT
few | 13 | TRBJ1-1 | TRBV30 | - | CAWSVNKNTEAFF | TGTGCCTGGAGTGTGAACAAGAACACTGAAGCTTTCTTT
many | 15 | TRBJ2-1 | TRBV7-9 | TRBD2 | CASSLGTSSYNEQFF | TGTGCCAGCAGCTTAGGGACTAGTTCTTACAATGAGCAGTTCTTC
few | 14 | TRBJ1-2 | TRBV15 | - | CATSRGTGVDGYTF | TGTGCCACCAGCAGAGGAACAGGAGTCGATGGCTACACCTTC
many | 15 | TRBJ1-1 | TRBV15 | - | CATSRWDGLNTEAFF | TGTGCCACCAGCAGATGGGACGGATTGAACACTGAAGCTTTCTTT
many | 16 | TRBJ2-7 | TRBV2 | TRBD1 | CASSTGPGQGNYEQYF | TGTGCCAGCTCTACCGGGCCGGGACAGGGGAACTACGAGCAGTACTTC
many | 16 | TRBJ2-1 | TRBV4-2 | - | CASSQSGSSSYNEQFF | TGTGCCAGCAGTCAAAGCGGGTCCAGCTCCTACAATGAGCAGTTCTTC
many | 15 | TRBJ2-7 | TRBV10-2 | TRBD2 | CASTGTSGGSYEQYF | TGCGCCAGCACCGGGACTAGCGGGGGCTCCTACGAGCAGTACTTC
few | 11 | TRBJ1-1 | TRBV20-1 | - | CSASRGAEAFF | TGCAGTGCTAGCAGGGGCGCTGAAGCTTTCTTT
- | 16 | TRBJ2-7 | TRBV2 | TRBD1 | CASSESVPGQGYEQYF | TGTGCCAGCAGTGAAAGTGTGCCGGGACAGGGTTACGAGCAGTACTTC
- | 16 | TRBJ2-1 | TRBV27 | TRBD1 | CASTSARDRNNNEQFF | TGTGCCAGCACAAGTGCTAGGGACAGGAACAACAATGAGCAGTTCTTC
many | 15 | TRBJ2-3 | TRBV3-1 | TRBD2 | CASSPWGGSTDTQYF | TGTGCCAGCAGCCCCTGGGGGGGGAGCACAGATACGCAGTATTTT
many | 16 | TRBJ2-1 | TRBV10-3 | - | CAIRDPGLQGENEQFF | TGTGCCATCAGGGATCCGGGACTCCAAGGGGAAAATGAGCAGTTCTTC
- | 13 | TRBJ1-3 | TRBV12-3/TRBV12-4 | - | CASTSGTRNTIYF | TGTGCCAGCACCTCCGGGACAAGGAACACCATATATTTT
many | 15 | TRBJ1-1 | TRBV7-9 | TRBD1 | CASSSSGQGNTEAFF | TGTGCCAGCAGTTCCTCGGGACAGGGGAACACTGAAGCTTTCTTT
few | 13 | TRBJ1-1 | TRBV5-1 | - | CASSYQRDTEAFF | TGCGCCAGCAGCTACCAGAGAGACACTGAAGCTTTCTTT
- | 15 | TRBJ1-3 | TRBV7-9 | - | CASSLADGGWNTIYF | TGTGCCAGCAGCTTAGCGGATGGGGGCTGGAACACCATATATTTT
few | 17 | TRBJ2-7 | TRBV20-1 | TRBD1 | CSARVYRSGQGPWEQYF | TGCAGTGCTAGAGTCTATCGGTCCGGACAGGGGCCTTGGGAGCAGTACTTC
many | 14 | TRBJ1-3 | TRBV29-1 | TRBD1 | CSALDRARGNTIYF | TGCAGCGCCTTGGACAGGGCGCGAGGAAACACCATATATTTT
- | 12 | TRBJ1-2 | TRBV4-2 | - | CATTGEEIGYTF | TGTGCCACCACTGGGGAGGAAATAGGCTACACCTTC
- | 13 | TRBJ2-3 | TRBV11-2 | - | CASSIVFTDTQYF | TGTGCCAGCAGCATCGTATTCACAGATACGCAGTATTTT
many | 12 | TRBJ1-2 | TRBV29-1 | TRBD1 | CSVLTGEGGYTF | TGCAGCGTTCTGACAGGGGAAGGAGGCTACACCTTC
few | 15 | TRBJ1-4 | TRBV29-1 | TRBD1 | CSVEDPTGTGEKLFF | TGCAGCGTTGAAGATCCGACTGGGACAGGGGAAAAACTGTTTTTT
- | 16 | TRBJ2-7 | TRBV10-3 | - | CAISAERGAVTYEQYF | TGTGCCATCAGTGCTGAACGGGGGGCCGTAACCTACGAGCAGTACTTC
- | 15 | TRBJ2-2 | TRBV27 | - | CASYPGAMNTGELFF | TGTGCCAGCTATCCAGGGGCGATGAACACCGGGGAGCTGTTTTTT
- | 11 | TRBJ2-7 | TRBV29-1 | - | CSVDSDYEQYF | TGCAGCGTTGATAGTGATTACGAGCAGTACTTC
many | 14 | TRBJ1-5 | TRBV20-1 | TRBD1 | CSAPAGGGYQPQHF | TGCAGTGCTCCCGCAGGGGGCGGCTATCAGCCCCAGCATTTT
- | 18 | TRBJ2-7 | TRBV4-2 | TRBD2 | CASSQDPDNSGGNYEQYF | TGTGCCAGCAGCCAGGATCCGGACAATTCGGGAGGGAACTACGAGCAGTACTTC
many | 13 | TRBJ2-3 | TRBV14 | - | CASSQVSLDTQYF | TGTGCCAGCAGCCAAGTCAGCCTAGATACGCAGTATTTT
many | 14 | TRBJ1-1 | TRBV7-9 | - | CASSLGVWGSEAFF | TGTGCCAGCAGCTTAGGGGTTTGGGGATCTGAAGCTTTCTTT
many | 17 | TRBJ2-1 | TRBV4-1 | TRBD2 | CASSHTERGGFYNEQFF | TGCGCCAGCAGCCATACGGAGCGGGGGGGCTTCTACAATGAGCAGTTCTTC
few | 13 | TRBJ1-1 | TRBV29-1 | TRBD1 | CSVDQGVDTEAFF | TGCAGCGTTGACCAGGGGGTGGATACTGAAGCTTTCTTT
few | 13 | TRBJ2-7 | TRBV20-1 | TRBD1 | CSATRDRGYEQYF | TGCAGTGCTACCCGGGACAGGGGCTACGAGCAGTACTTC
many | 11 | TRBJ2-5 | TRBV20-1 | - | CSARSEETQYF | TGCAGTGCTAGGTCAGAAGAGACCCAGTACTTC
many | 17 | TRBJ2-2 | TRBV20-1 | - | CSARARDPFENTGELFF | TGCAGTGCTAGAGCCCGGGACCCATTTGAAAACACCGGGGAGCTGTTTTTT
many | 13 | TRBJ2-2 | TRBV29-1 | TRBD1 | CSAGQAMSGELFF | TGCAGCGCAGGACAGGCTATGTCCGGGGAGCTGTTTTTT
- | 13 | TRBJ1-1 | TRBV29-1 | - | CSAHRTGTTEAFF | TGCAGCGCCCACCGGACGGGGACCACTGAAGCTTTCTTT
few | 11 | TRBJ1-1 | TRBV20-1 | - | CSAWKVTEAFF | TGCAGTGCTTGGAAAGTAACTGAAGCTTTCTTT
many | 13 | TRBJ1-2 | TRBV12-3/TRBV12-4 | TRBD1 | CASSSSGGGGYTF | TGTGCCAGCAGTTCATCAGGGGGTGGTGGCTACACCTTC
many | 17 | TRBJ1-1 | TRBV5-1 | TRBD1 | CASSSRPPGTGVFGAFF | TGCGCCAGCAGCTCCCGCCCCCCCGGGACAGGGGTTTTTGGGGCTTTCTTT
few | 13 | TRBJ2-7 | TRBV18 | - | CASSPYGDVEQYF | TGTGCCAGCTCACCATACGGGGATGTAGAGCAGTACTTC
- | 17 | TRBJ2-3 | TRBV2 | - | CAFSLGSWFNSTDTQYF | TGTGCCTTCAGTTTAGGTAGTTGGTTTAACAGCACAGATACGCAGTATTTT
many | 10 | TRBJ1-4 | TRBV29-1 | - | CSVRGEKLFF | TGCAGCGTGCGGGGTGAAAAACTGTTTTTT
- | 13 | TRBJ2-5 | TRBV12-3/TRBV12-4 | TRBD2 | CASSAGGSETQYF | TGTGCCAGCAGTGCGGGGGGCTCAGAGACCCAGTACTTC